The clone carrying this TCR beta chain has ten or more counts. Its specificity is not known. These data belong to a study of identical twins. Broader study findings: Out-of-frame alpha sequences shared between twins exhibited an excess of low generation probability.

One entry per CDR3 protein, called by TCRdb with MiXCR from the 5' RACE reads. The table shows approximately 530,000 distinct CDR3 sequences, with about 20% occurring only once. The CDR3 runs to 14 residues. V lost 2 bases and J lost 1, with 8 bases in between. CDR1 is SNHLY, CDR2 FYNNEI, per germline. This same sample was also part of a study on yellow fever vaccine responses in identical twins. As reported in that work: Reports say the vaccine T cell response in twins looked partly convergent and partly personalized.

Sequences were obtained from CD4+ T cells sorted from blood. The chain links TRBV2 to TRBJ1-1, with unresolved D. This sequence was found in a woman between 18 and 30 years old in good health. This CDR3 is CASSEQRANTEAFF. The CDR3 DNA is TGTGCCAGCAGTGAACAACGGGCGAACACTGAAGCTTTCTTT.